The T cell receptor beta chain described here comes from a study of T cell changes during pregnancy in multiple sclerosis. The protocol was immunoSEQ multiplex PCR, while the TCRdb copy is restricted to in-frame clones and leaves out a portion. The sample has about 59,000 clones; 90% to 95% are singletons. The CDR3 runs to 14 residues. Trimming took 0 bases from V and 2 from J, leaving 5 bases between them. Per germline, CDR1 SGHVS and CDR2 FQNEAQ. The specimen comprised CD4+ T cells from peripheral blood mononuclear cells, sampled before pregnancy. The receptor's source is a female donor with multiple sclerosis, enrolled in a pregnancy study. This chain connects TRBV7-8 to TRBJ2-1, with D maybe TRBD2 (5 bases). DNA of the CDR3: TGTGCCAGCAGCTTAGCGGGAGCCTACAATGAGCAGTTCTTC. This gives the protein CASSLAGAYNEQFF.